Here is one T cell receptor beta chain with its context. No cognate antigen has been identified for it. No base quality information exists; no much larger clone differs at one position. V ends up 2 bases short and J 2 bases short, with an unmatched junction base count of 6. CDR1 LNHDA and CDR2 SQIVND were looked up in the germline V gene (reference sequence). CDR3 length: 17 amino acids, cysteine to phenylalanine. The only DNA kept is the CDR3, 51 bases in frame from the first base. Stable Graves' hyperthyroidism was defined as the absence of progression to ophthalmopathy over 18 months of follow-up. The hyperthyroidism patients were between 18 and 65 years old and newly diagnosed, with a disease duration of less than 2 months. Any patient with an uncontrolled infection, another autoimmune disease, pregnancy or lactation was excluded. Diagnoses were based on clinical symptoms, serum thyroxine and TRAb, thyroid ultrasound and orbital computed tomography. PBMCs were separated from roughly 10 ml of fresh peripheral blood using Ficoll-Paque density gradient centrifugation. Total RNA was extracted using Trizol reagent, and RNA quality was assessed on an Agilent 2100 Bioanalyzer.

The TCR beta CDR3 regions were amplified from RNA transcripts. The TCR CDR3 was subjected to a first round of RT-PCR using the HTBI primer set and the Qiagen OneStep RT-PCR kit. The libraries were constructed in a second round of multiplex PCR and then size-selected and purified. The libraries were sequenced on an Illumina HiSeq2000 using paired-end 100 bp reads. Per the source publication's procedure: SOAPnuke was used to process the raw data, removing reads that contained adapters or uncalled bases, had a mean Phred below 15, or lacked an exact match to the constant primer or identifier. High-quality paired reads were merged with COPE v1.2.5, and unique nucleotide sequences were defined as clonotypes. MiTCR v1.1 was used to align clonotypes to the IMGT TRBV, TRBD and TRBJ reference segments. Analysis was restricted to V-J combinations with a frequency above 0.0001, which covered 99.2% of repertoires. A TCS score was defined as the ratio between F50 (clonal expansion) and ExV (chaos), using BLOSUM62-based TCRdist between CDR3 peptides within each V-J. Welch's t-statistics and random forest reduced roughly 540 V-J features to roughly 13, which were used in a naive Bayes classifier (R e1071). The public reads were run again by TCRdb, first through fastp at Q25 and then through MiXCR, and only productive beta chains were kept. Here each entry gathers all rows of one CDR3 protein and keeps the most common genes and DNA. TCRdb, not the original authors, processed these V and J calls. This sample comprises 370,000 or so distinct CDR3 sequences, around 25% of them detected only once. The ten largest make up about 70% of the sample.

The data originate from a study of T cells in Graves' hyperthyroidism and ophthalmopathy (dated by TCRdb to the late 2010s). At the level of the whole study: Peripheral blood samples were taken at initial diagnosis, before any treatment was given. TCR V-J signatures able to tell the groups apart were searched for in a discovery cohort of 100 patients, of whom over 40 had Graves' ophthalmopathy and roughly 59 had stable Graves' hyperthyroidism. Prospective prediction of ophthalmopathy was tested in an independent validation cohort of fewer than 20 hyperthyroidism patients and roughly 16 patients who later progressed to ophthalmopathy. The roughly 91 discovery patients were randomly split 7:3 into training and test sets. The study also compared thyroid tissue and blood T-cell repertoires from about six Graves' hyperthyroidism patients. Following sampling, methimazole starting at 30 mg daily was given to hyperthyroidism patients, and high-dose intravenous methylprednisolone was given to ophthalmopathy patients. The paper describes TCR Vbeta CDR3 sequencing of 135 peripheral blood samples, made up of 40 to 45 ophthalmopathy patients, over 70 hyperthyroidism patients and 17 progressor patients.

Beyond this particular receptor, the publication reports: Most expanded thyroid clonotypes (frequency above 0.001) were also detected in blood, suggesting blood repertoires may reflect thyroid immune responses. No statistical method was used to set the sample size in advance, and investigators knew the group allocation. A model built on a 13 V-J signature distinguished ophthalmopathy from stable hyperthyroidism, reaching 87.88% sensitivity and around 82% specificity in cross-validation and 80%/75% in testing. In validation, the model predicted progression to ophthalmopathy a median of roughly six months before onset, with about 67% sensitivity and about 72% specificity.

The chain is made from TRBV19 and TRBJ1-2, with TRBD1 identical over 12 junction bases. The TCR originated in a man aged 45-60 years with Graves' hyperthyroidism. Sequences were obtained from blood. The bases are TGTGCCAGTAGTATAACCGGGACAGGGGGCCTAAACTATGGCTACACCTTC. Translated, it gives CASSITGTGGLNYGYTF.